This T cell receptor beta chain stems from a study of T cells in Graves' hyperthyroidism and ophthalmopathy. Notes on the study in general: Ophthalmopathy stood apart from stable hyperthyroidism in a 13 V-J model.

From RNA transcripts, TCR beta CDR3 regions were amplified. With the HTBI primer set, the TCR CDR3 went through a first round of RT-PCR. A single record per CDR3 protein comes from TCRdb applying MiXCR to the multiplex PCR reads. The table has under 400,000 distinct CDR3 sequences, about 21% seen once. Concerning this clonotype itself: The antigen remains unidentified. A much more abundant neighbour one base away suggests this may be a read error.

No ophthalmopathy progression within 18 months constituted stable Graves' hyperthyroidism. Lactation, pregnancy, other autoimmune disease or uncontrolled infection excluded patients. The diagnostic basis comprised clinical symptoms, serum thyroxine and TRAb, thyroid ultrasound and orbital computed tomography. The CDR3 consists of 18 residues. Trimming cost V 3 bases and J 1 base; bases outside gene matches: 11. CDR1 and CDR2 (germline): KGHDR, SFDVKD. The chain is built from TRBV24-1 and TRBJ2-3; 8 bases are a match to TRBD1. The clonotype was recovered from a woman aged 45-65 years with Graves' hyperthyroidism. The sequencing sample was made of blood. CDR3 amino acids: CATSDIRDRWLGTDTQYF. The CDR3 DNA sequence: TGTGCCACCAGTGATATCCGGGACAGGTGGCTGGGCACAGATACGCAGTATTTT.